This is a list of T cell receptor beta chains from one sample in a study of T cell changes during pregnancy in multiple sclerosis. Sequenced by immunoSEQ multiplex PCR; TCRdb stores in-frame clones only, minus some. The data hold about 73,000 clones, with approximately 92% observed a single time. The input for sequencing was peripheral blood, taken in the third trimester of pregnancy. These receptors were collected from a female donor in good health, enrolled as a control in a pregnancy study. CDR3s include the opening cysteine and the closing phenylalanine or tryptophan. The D gene is left open where the match is weak. Some rows have no size entry. The others give once, few or many, or a class for an expanded clone.

clone_size	j_call	d_call	cdr3_length	v_call	cdr3_aa	cdr3_nt
once	TRBJ2-7	TRBD2	15	TRBV29-1	CSVPGLAGGSYEQYF	TGCAGCGTTCCGGGACTAGCGGGGGGGTCCTACGAGCAGTACTTC
once	TRBJ2-3	TRBD2	15	TRBV7-9	CASSLQRDAIDTQYF	TGTGCCAGCAGCTTACAGCGGGATGCAATAGATACGCAGTATTTT
-	TRBJ2-2	TRBD2	13	TRBV29-1	CSVSGTRGLELFF	TGCAGCGTCTCCGGGACTAGGGGGTTAGAGCTGTTTTTT
-	TRBJ1-4	TRBD1	15	TRBV28	CASSLDRATNEKLFF	TGTGCCAGCAGTTTGGACAGGGCAACTAATGAAAAACTGTTTTTT
-	TRBJ2-3	-	15	TRBV27	CASSLGGLSTDTQYF	TGTGCCAGCAGTTTAGGTGGACTCTCCACAGATACGCAGTATTTT
-	TRBJ2-3	TRBD1	15	TRBV9	CASSSHRGPADTQYF	TGTGCCAGCAGCTCCCACAGGGGGCCCGCAGATACGCAGTATTTT
-	TRBJ1-5	TRBD1	14	TRBV5-5	CASSSGQGDQPQHF	TGTGCCAGCAGTTCCGGACAGGGGGATCAGCCCCAGCATTTT
-	TRBJ1-4	TRBD1	15	TRBV28	CASSLSGGFLEKLFF	TGTGCCAGCAGTTTATCAGGGGGCTTCCTCGAAAAACTGTTTTTT
-	TRBJ2-1	-	13	TRBV7-3	CASSLERGREKFF	TGTGCCAGCAGCTTAGAACGCGGACGGGAGAAGTTCTTC
-	TRBJ2-7	-	13	TRBV15	CATRDSTSYEQYF	TGTGCCACCAGGGACAGCACTTCCTACGAGCAGTACTTC
-	TRBJ2-5	-	12	TRBV14	CASSLRRETQYF	TGTGCCAGCAGCCTCCGGAGGGAGACCCAGTACTTC
-	TRBJ1-2	TRBD1	13	TRBV6-5	CASSSPGGYGYTF	TGTGCCAGCAGTTCCCCAGGGGGGTATGGCTACACCTTC
-	TRBJ2-3	TRBD2	18	TRBV15	CATSTREGTSGSGDTQYF	TGTGCCACCAGCACCAGGGAAGGCACTAGCGGGAGTGGAGATACGCAGTATTTT
-	TRBJ1-5	-	16	TRBV28	CASSLRGGNSNQPQHF	TGTGCCAGCAGTTTACGGGGGGGGAATAGCAATCAGCCCCAGCATTTT
-	TRBJ1-5	-	16	TRBV27	CASSLRGAYSNQPQHF	TGTGCCAGCAGTTTGAGAGGAGCTTATAGCAATCAGCCCCAGCATTTT
-	TRBJ1-2	TRBD1	15	TRBV9	CASSVAGTGGYGYTF	TGTGCCAGCAGCGTAGCCGGGACAGGGGGCTATGGCTACACCTTC
-	TRBJ1-5	TRBD1	12	TRBV30	CAWSTGGTSQHF	TGTGCCTGGTCGACAGGGGGAACGTCCCAGCATTTT
-	TRBJ1-1	TRBD1	14	TRBV18	CASSEGQGISEAFF	TGTGCCAGCTCAGAGGGACAGGGGATCTCTGAAGCTTTCTTT
-	TRBJ2-7	-	13	TRBV7-9	CASSSVSSYEQYF	TGTGCCAGCAGCAGCGTGAGCTCCTACGAGCAGTACTTC
-	TRBJ2-7	-	14	TRBV5-1	CASSVDSLSYEQYF	TGCGCCAGCAGCGTCGACAGCCTCTCCTACGAGCAGTACTTC
-	TRBJ2-7	TRBD1	14	TRBV19	CASRTGQGPYEQYF	TGTGCCAGTAGGACGGGACAGGGGCCTTACGAGCAGTACTTC
-	TRBJ1-1	-	13	TRBV7-2	CASSPGLITEAFF	TGTGCCAGCTCCCCAGGGTTGATAACTGAAGCTTTCTTT
once	TRBJ2-2	-	14	TRBV30	CAWGAGQITGELFF	TGTGCCTGGGGTGCTGGACAGATCACCGGGGAGCTGTTTTTT
-	TRBJ2-7	-	12	TRBV4-2	CASSQATGEQYF	TGTGCCAGCAGCCAAGCAACGGGCGAGCAGTACTTC
-	TRBJ1-1	-	16	TRBV5-1	CASSLVGRGGRTEAFF	TGCGCCAGCAGCTTGGTCGGAAGGGGGGGGCGAACTGAAGCTTTCTTT
-	TRBJ2-5	TRBD2	14	TRBV5-1	CASSFSGVKETQYF	TGCGCCAGCAGCTTTAGCGGGGTTAAAGAGACCCAGTACTTC
-	TRBJ1-5	TRBD1	15	TRBV28	CASHRQGMGNQPQHF	TGTGCCAGCCATAGACAGGGGATGGGCAATCAGCCCCAGCATTTT
-	TRBJ1-6	TRBD1	14	TRBV30	CAWSPGTGVSPLHF	TGTGCCTGGAGTCCCGGGACAGGGGTATCACCCCTCCACTTT
once	TRBJ2-7	-	17	TRBV4-1	CASSQDPSGRGLYEQYF	TGCGCCAGCAGCCAAGATCCGTCGGGCAGGGGCCTATACGAGCAGTACTTC
-	TRBJ1-1	-	14	TRBV6-4	CASTRLGTGTEAFF	TGTGCCAGCACCCGACTGGGGACTGGTACTGAAGCTTTCTTT
-	TRBJ1-1	-	13	TRBV7-2	CASSLVADTEAFF	TGTGCCAGCAGCTTAGTGGCAGACACTGAAGCTTTCTTT
-	TRBJ2-5	-	15	TRBV7-7	CASSPRGGPEETQYF	TGTGCCAGCAGCCCTCGCGGGGGCCCAGAAGAGACCCAGTACTTC
-	TRBJ2-3	-	12	TRBV4-1	CASSHLYDTQYF	TGCGCCAGCAGCCACCTCTACGATACGCAGTATTTT
once	TRBJ2-3	-	12	TRBV29-1	CSVRRDADTQYF	TGCAGCGTTAGGAGGGATGCAGATACGCAGTATTTT
-	TRBJ2-3	-	16	TRBV28	CASSLRRAQRTDTQYF	TGTGCCAGCAGCTTACGGAGGGCCCAGAGAACAGATACGCAGTATTTT
-	TRBJ1-3	TRBD1	15	TRBV7-9	CASSLQGARGNTIYF	TGTGCCAGCAGCCTTCAGGGGGCGCGTGGAAACACCATATATTTT
-	TRBJ2-7	-	13	TRBV11-2	CASRAGFGYEQYF	TGTGCCAGCAGGGCGGGGTTCGGCTACGAGCAGTACTTC
-	TRBJ2-1	-	15	TRBV18	CASSAQDGGYNEQFF	TGTGCCAGCTCAGCGCAAGATGGCGGCTACAATGAGCAGTTCTTC
-	TRBJ2-1	TRBD2	16	TRBV7-9	CASSPRGTSDYNEQFF	TGTGCCAGCAGCCCCAGGGGGACTAGCGACTACAATGAGCAGTTCTTC
-	TRBJ2-7	-	13	TRBV7-8	CASSGVRAHEQYF	TGTGCCAGCAGCGGAGTGAGGGCGCACGAGCAGTACTTC
-	TRBJ2-1	TRBD2	16	TRBV5-1	CASSLGLEGAYNEQFF	TGCGCCAGCAGCTTAGGACTAGAGGGTGCCTACAATGAGCAGTTCTTC
-	TRBJ2-4	TRBD2	17	TRBV28	CASSLSSGSTFGNIQYF	TGTGCCAGCAGTTTAAGTAGCGGGAGTACCTTCGGAAACATTCAGTACTTC
-	TRBJ2-3	-	13	TRBV7-9	CASSWGDTDTQYF	TGTGCCAGCAGCTGGGGGGACACAGATACGCAGTATTTT
-	TRBJ2-1	TRBD1	14	TRBV11-1	CASEGQGSYNEQFF	TGTGCCAGCGAGGGACAGGGTTCCTACAATGAGCAGTTCTTC
once	TRBJ1-3	-	15	TRBV19	CASSNRGSSGNTIYF	TGTGCCAGTTCCAACCGAGGTAGCTCTGGAAACACCATATATTTT